A single sample gave rise to the 13 T cell receptor beta chains below, sequenced in a study of T cell responses to AZD1222 COVID-19 vaccine. Here immunoSEQ multiplex PCR was the method, and the copy in TCRdb shows in-frame clones only, minus some. Of some 120,000 clones in the sample, around 92% are singletons; the top ten hold approximately 8%. Here the sequenced sample was peripheral blood, taken 28 days after the second AZD1222 dose. Receptors originate from an adult who received the AZD1222 COVID-19 vaccine.

V and J are TRBV28 and TRBJ1-3, with 8 bases fitting TRBD1. This CDR3 contains 17 residues. The germline CDR1 and CDR2 sequences are MDHEN and SYDVKM. With V trimmed by 5 bases and J by 0 bases, 9 bases remained unmatched. CDR3 sequence (DNA): TGTGCCAGCAGTCCCCCGGGACAGGTTATCTCTGGAAACACCATATATTTT. It yields the protein CASSPPGQVISGNTIYF. Drawing the rest from reference TRBV28 and TRBJ1-3, the complete variable domain is DVKVTQSSRYLVKRTGEKVFLECVQDMDHENMFWYRQDPGLGLRLIYFSYDVKMKEKGDIPEGYSVSREKKERFSLILESASTNQTSMYLCASSPPGQVISGNTIYFGEGSWLTVV.

The chain couples TRBV21-1 to TRBJ2-4. TRBV21-1 is a listed pseudogene. The CDR3 consists of 12 residues. CDR3 nucleotide sequence: TGTGCCAGCAGCATGGATAGGAACATTCAGTACTTC. It translates to CASSMDRNIQYF.

The chain carries TRBV5-4 and TRBJ1-1; D gene uncertain. Germline CDR1 is SGHNT and CDR2 is YYREEE (reference sequence). The CDR3 contains 14 residues. V was pared by 3 bases and J by 2 bases, with 11 bases between. The CDR3 nucleotides are TGTGCCAGCAGCTCCCCCACGGAAAACACTGAAGCTTTCTTT. It translates to CASSSPTENTEAFF.

This rearrangement joins TRBV28 to TRBJ1-1; the D gene is possibly TRBD1 (6 bases). V was clipped by 3 bases and J by 0 bases, with 14 bases between them. CDR1 MDHEN and CDR2 SYDVKM come from the germline V gene. The CDR3 spans 16 residues. CDR3 bases: TGTGCCAGCAGTTTTTCCGGACAGTTCCTGAACACTGAAGCTTTCTTT. Amino acids: CASSFSGQFLNTEAFF.

The chain recombines TRBV7-8 with TRBJ2-4, with TRBD1 as a possible D gene (5 bases). The V gene lost 5 bases and the J gene lost 0 bases, with 14 bases spanning the gap. In germline, CDR1 is SGHVS, CDR2 FQNEAQ. The CDR3 runs 16 residues. CDR3 protein: CASSPQLTEAKNIQYF. The CDR3 DNA follows: TGTGCCAGCAGCCCCCAATTGACAGAAGCCAAAAACATTCAGTACTTC.

This clone was counted a single time. V usage is TRBV11-1 and J usage is TRBJ2-1, with 7 bases that match TRBD2. Losses at the gene ends were 5 bases for V and 7 bases for J; bases not matched to a gene: 11. The CDR3 extends over 15 amino acids. Germline CDR1 and CDR2: SGHAT and FQDESV (reference sequence). The DNA for the CDR3 is TGTGCCAGCAGCCCCGGGACTATAACGTTAAATGAGCAGTTCTTC. It is translated as CASSPGTITLNEQFF.

CDR3: CASSPEGASNEKLFF. The CDR3 DNA reads as TGTGCCAGCTCACCAGAGGGGGCTAGTAATGAAAAACTGTTTTTT. The chain links TRBV18 to TRBJ1-4; 7 nucleotides match TRBD1. V lost 2 bases to trimming and J lost 4 bases; unmatched junction nucleotides: 4. The CDR3 totals 15 residues. Looked up from germline, CDR1 is KGHSH and CDR2 is LQKENI.

The genes are TRBV5-6 and TRBJ2-7; 10 nucleotides line up with TRBD1. V dropped 0 bases and J dropped 1; count of bases not matched to a gene: 7. The CDR3 totals 17 residues. The germline gives CDR1 SGHDT, CDR2 YYEEEE. CDR3 amino acids: CASSLVAPGQGSYEQYF. The CDR3, as DNA: TGTGCCAGCAGCTTGGTCGCGCCGGGACAGGGGTCCTACGAGCAGTACTTC.

This chain uses TRBV5-1 with TRBJ2-3, with 8 bases that match TRBD1. The CDR3 is 14 amino acids. With 4 bases clipped from V and 6 bases from J, the junction kept 7 bases outside the gene matches. Germline V gene sequence: CDR1 SGHRS, CDR2 YFSETQ. The CDR3 reads CASSQGQVTDTQYF. The CDR3 region has the DNA TGCGCCAGCAGCCAGGGACAGGTGACGGATACGCAGTATTTT.

The V call is TRBV12-3 or TRBV12-4, the J call TRBJ2-2; D is unclear. V gave up 3 bases and J gave up 5 bases, with 7 bases separating them. This CDR3 comprises 13 residues. CDR3 nucleotides: TGTGCCAGCAGTTTCGAGTTTACCGGGGAGCTGTTTTTT. Translating it yields CASSFEFTGELFF.

The chain employs TRBV6-5 and TRBJ2-7; TRBD1 matches 7 bases. This CDR3 spans 14 amino acids. The ends lost 2 bases at V and 3 bases at J; junction bases unmatched: 4. Germline lookup yields CDR1 MNHEY and CDR2 SVGAGI. The CDR3 nucleotides are TGTGCCAGCAGTTACCGAGGGACAGACTACGAGCAGTACTTC. Protein: CASSYRGTDYEQYF.

The V gene is TRBV7-9, the J gene TRBJ2-1; tentative D call: TRBD2 (7 bases). The ends were cut back, 3 bases at V and 5 bases at J, with 17 bases in the middle. Germline loops: CDR1 SEHNR, CDR2 FQNEAQ (reference sequence). This CDR3 is built from 16 residues. The CDR3 region is CASSFAGATYNNEQFF. The CDR3 nucleotides read TGTGCCAGCAGCTTTGCGGGGGCGACGTACAACAATGAGCAGTTCTTC.

This clone has just one count. The chain couples TRBV6-2 or TRBV6-3 to TRBJ2-2, with 14 bases matching TRBD2. After removal of 4 bases from V and 5 bases from J, the junction contained 9 bases not matched to a gene. CDR3 size: 18 residues. Germline CDR1 and CDR2: MNHEY and SVGEGT. The CDR3 region is CASSSPGLAGDNTGELFF. The DNA for the CDR3 is TGTGCCAGCAGTTCCCCGGGACTAGCGGGAGATAATACCGGGGAGCTGTTTTTT.